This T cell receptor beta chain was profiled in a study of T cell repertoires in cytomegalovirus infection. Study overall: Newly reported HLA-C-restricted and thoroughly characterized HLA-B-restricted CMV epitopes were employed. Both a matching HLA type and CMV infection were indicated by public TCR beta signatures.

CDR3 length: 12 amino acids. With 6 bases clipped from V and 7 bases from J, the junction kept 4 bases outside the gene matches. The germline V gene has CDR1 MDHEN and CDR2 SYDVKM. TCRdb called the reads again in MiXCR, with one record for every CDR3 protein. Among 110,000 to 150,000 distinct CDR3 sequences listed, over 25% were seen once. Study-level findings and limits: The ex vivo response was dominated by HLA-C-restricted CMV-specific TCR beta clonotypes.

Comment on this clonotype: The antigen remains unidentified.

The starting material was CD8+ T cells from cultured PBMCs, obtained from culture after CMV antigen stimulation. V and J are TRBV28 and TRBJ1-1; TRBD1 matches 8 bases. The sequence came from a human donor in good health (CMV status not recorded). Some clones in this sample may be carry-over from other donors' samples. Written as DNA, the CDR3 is TGTGCCAGCAGCGACAGGGGACTTGAAGCTTTCTTT. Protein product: CASSDRGLEAFF. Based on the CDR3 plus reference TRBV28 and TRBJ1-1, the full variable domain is DVKVTQSSRYLVKRTGEKVFLECVQDMDHENMFWYRQDPGLGLRLIYFSYDVKMKEKGDIPEGYSVSREKKERFSLILESASTNQTSMYLCASSDRGLEAFFGQGTRLTVV.